The 25 T cell receptor beta chains in this list originate from one sample, sequenced in a study of blood T cell repertoires in COVID-19. Some clones are missing from TCRdb's copy, which holds only in-frame ones; the method was immunoSEQ multiplex PCR. Among over 120,000 clones, 75% to 90% were seen once, and the ten largest hold about 1.5%. Source material: peripheral blood. The receptors originated from a woman aged 50 to 60 with acute or convalescent COVID-19.

The genes are TRBV5-1 and TRBJ2-5; tentatively, D is TRBD1 (6 bases). Germline V CDR1 and CDR2: SGHRS, YFSETQ. V gave up 0 bases and J gave up 1 base, with 13 bases separating them. The CDR3 is made up of 16 amino acids. The CDR3 loop is CASSLGGGQGQETQYF. DNA of the CDR3: TGCGCCAGCAGCTTGGGAGGGGGTCAGGGCCAAGAGACCCAGTACTTC.

The genes are TRBV4-2 and TRBJ2-1, with D possibly TRBD2 on 6 matching bases. The germline gives CDR1 LGHNA, CDR2 YNFKEQ. CDR3 length: 16 residues. V lost 0 bases and J lost 4, with 13 bases in between. The CDR3 is CASSQDSTRGYNEQFF. CDR3 DNA: TGTGCCAGCAGCCAAGATTCGACTAGGGGTTACAATGAGCAGTTCTTC.

The V and J genes are TRBV23-1 and TRBJ1-5, with 10 bases matching TRBD1. TRBV23-1 carries the ORF label, with uncertain function. The CDR3 has 17 residues. The J segment lost 4 bases and the V segment lost 0 bases, leaving 6 bases of the junction unmatched. The chain's CDR3 is CASSQSRTGGSNQPQHF. The DNA for the CDR3 is TGCGCCAGCAGTCAATCCCGGACAGGGGGATCTAATCAGCCCCAGCATTTT.

This rearrangement joins TRBV3-1 (or the pseudogene TRBV3-2) to TRBJ1-1; 8 bases map to TRBD1. This CDR3 spans 12 amino acids. The V segment lost 5 bases and the J segment 12 bases; nucleotides outside the gene matches: 8. The germline V gene has CDR1 LGHDT and CDR2 YNNKEL (reference sequence). In DNA form, the CDR3 reads TGTGCCAGCAGCTTGCGACAGGGGCAATCTTTCTTT. Translating gives CASSLRQGQSFF.

The CDR3 spells CASSVSAGGNTGELFF. DNA for the CDR3: TGTGCCAGCAGCGTAAGTGCAGGAGGGAACACCGGGGAGCTGTTTTTT. This rearrangement joins TRBV9 to TRBJ2-2; D might be TRBD2 (5 bases). V was trimmed by 1 base and J by 1 base, leaving 11 bases between them. The CDR3 length is 16 residues. Germline-derived CDR1 and CDR2 are SGDLS and YYNGEE.

This sequence joins TRBV19 and TRBJ1-1, with a possible D match to TRBD1 (6 bases). Germline assignment: CDR1 LNHDA and CDR2 SQIVND (reference sequence). Trimming took 6 bases from V and 0 from J, leaving 11 bases between them. This CDR3 is built from 14 residues. Written as DNA, the CDR3 is TGTGCCAGTAGGACACAGGGAATGAACACTGAAGCTTTCTTT. It translates to CASRTQGMNTEAFF.

This clone has only one observation. The rearrangement uses TRBV27 and TRBJ2-1; 8 nucleotides line up with TRBD2. The CDR3 runs to 16 residues. The V gene end was trimmed by 8 bases and the J gene end by 8 bases; junction bases not matched to a gene: 17. Germline V gene lookup returns CDR1 MNHEY and CDR2 SMNVEV (reference sequence). CDR3: CASLPAGGAFIHEQFF. The CDR3 coding sequence is TGTGCCAGCCTTCCCGCCGGGGGGGCGTTTATCCATGAGCAGTTCTTC.

This clone has only a few counts. The chain joins TRBV6-5 to TRBJ2-5; TRBD1 aligns across 9 bases. The J segment lost 9 bases and the V segment lost 5 bases, leaving 10 bases of the junction unmatched. The CDR3 extends over 14 amino acids. CDR1 and CDR2 from the germline V gene are MNHEY and SVGAGI. As DNA, the CDR3 is TGTGCCAGCAGTCGGGGACAGGGCCCCATGGCCCAGTACTTC. Its translation: CASSRGQGPMAQYF.

The V gene is TRBV19, the J gene TRBJ1-2; 7 bases are a match to TRBD1. Germline loops: CDR1 LNHDA, CDR2 SQIVND (reference sequence). Trimming removed 7 bases from V and 2 bases from J; junction bases left unmatched: 7. The CDR3 is made up of 14 amino acids. The CDR3 DNA is TGTGCCAGTACCACCGGGACAGCAAACTATGGCTACACCTTC. Amino acids: CASTTGTANYGYTF.

This chain links TRBV5-1 with TRBJ2-5; D possibly corresponds to TRBD2 (5 bases). Trimming removed 6 bases from V and 5 bases from J, with 11 bases in between. The CDR3 spans 12 residues. The germline gives CDR1 SGHRS, CDR2 YFSETQ. The CDR3 loop is CASKDGEETQYF. The CDR3 DNA follows: TGCGCCAGCAAGGACGGGGAGGAGACCCAGTACTTC.

The J gene is TRBJ2-5, the V gene TRBV7-2, with D uncertain. Trimming left V 6 bases short and J 2 bases short, with 10 bases between. The germline V gene encodes CDR1 SGHTA and CDR2 FQGNSA. This CDR3 has 13 residues. CDR3 amino acids: CASSSLGQETQYF. CDR3 sequence (DNA): TGTGCCAGCAGTTCTCTAGGACAAGAGACCCAGTACTTC.

J is TRBJ2-5 and V is TRBV2; 7 nucleotides line up with TRBD1. This CDR3 region has 13 residues. V trimming: 8 bases; J trimming: 3 bases; junction bases outside the gene matches: 6. From germline, CDR1 is SNHLY and CDR2 FYNNEI. The CDR3 region has the DNA TGTGCCAGCGGGGGACAGTCGAAAGAGACCCAGTACTTC. This codes for CASGGQSKETQYF.

There are a few counts of this clone. This rearrangement joins TRBV7-3 to TRBJ2-2; maybe TRBD2 (5 bases). CDR1 and CDR2 (germline): SGHTA, FQGTGA. The CDR3 is 14 amino acids. Trimming shortened V by 5 bases and J by 6 bases, and 13 bases separated the two germline ends. CDR3 DNA sequence: TGTGCCAGCAGCCCCGAGGGATCTCCCGGGGAGCTGTTTTTT. It codes for CASSPEGSPGELFF.

This sequence joins TRBV3-1 (or the pseudogene TRBV3-2) and TRBJ1-1, with 9 nucleotides matching TRBD1. CDR3 size: 14 residues. Trimming took 5 bases from V and 4 from J; bases not matched to a gene: 5. CDR1 is LGHDT, CDR2 YNNKEL, per germline (reference sequence). CDR3 DNA sequence: TGTGCCAGCAGCAAAGGGACAGGGACCACTGAAGCTTTCTTT. It yields the protein CASSKGTGTTEAFF.

This clone was counted a single time. The chain links TRBV7-6 to TRBJ1-1; 11 bases align to TRBD1. J was trimmed by 0 bases and V by 2 bases; bases with no gene match: 2. Germline V gene data show CDR1 as SGHVS and CDR2 as FNYEAQ. The CDR3 runs 16 residues. For the CDR3, the DNA is TGTGCCAGCAGCTTAATGGGACAGGGGGTGAACACTGAAGCTTTCTTT. Translating it yields CASSLMGQGVNTEAFF.

This clone was seen once. The genes are TRBV10-3 and TRBJ1-6; 10 bases map to TRBD1. Germline assignment: CDR1 ENHRY and CDR2 SYGVKD. V dropped 10 bases and J dropped 7; count of bases not matched to a gene: 4. The CDR3 is 13 amino acids. The CDR3 DNA follows: TGTGCCACCGTGGGACAGGGGAATTCACCCCTCCACTTT. This encodes CATVGQGNSPLHF.

Only a few counts were recorded for this clone. V usage is TRBV2 and J usage is TRBJ1-5; a weak D match, TRBD1 (6 bases). Germline V gene lookup returns CDR1 SNHLY and CDR2 FYNNEI. V lost 4 bases and J lost 2, with 9 bases in between. This CDR3 spans 14 amino acids. DNA for the CDR3: TGTGCCAGCAGTGGGACAGTGGGCAATCAGCCCCAGCATTTT. Its translation is CASSGTVGNQPQHF.

This chain uses TRBV5-5 with TRBJ2-5; TRBD2 matches 11 bases. V gave up 4 bases and J gave up 1 base; unmatched junction bases: 6. Germline CDR1 and CDR2: SGHKS and YYEKEE (reference sequence). CDR3 length equals 16 residues. The CDR3 nucleotides read TGTGCCAGCAGCCCCCAACTAGCGGGGGTCCAAGAGACCCAGTACTTC. It encodes CASSPQLAGVQETQYF.

V gene TRBV29-1 combines with J gene TRBJ1-5; TRBD1 might be the D (5 bases). Germline CDR1 reads SQVTM; CDR2 reads ANQGSEA. This CDR3 has 16 residues. V lost 4 bases and J lost 3, with 19 bases in between. The DNA for the CDR3 is TGCAGCGTTGCCTCCGCAGGGTCTAGACCCAATCAGCCCCAGCATTTT. As protein: CSVASAGSRPNQPQHF.

The rearrangement joins TRBV10-3 to TRBJ2-2; TRBD1 might be the D (6 bases). Trimming removed 0 bases at V and 4 bases at J, with 12 bases between. The CDR3 runs 16 residues. Germline V gene data show CDR1 as ENHRY and CDR2 as SYGVKD. The CDR3 region has the DNA TGTGCCATCAGTGAGTCTCTCGGACAGACCACCGGGGAGCTGTTTTTT. As protein: CAISESLGQTTGELFF.

The rearrangement links TRBV27 to TRBJ2-2; TRBD2 matches at 12 bases. J gave up 4 bases and V 7 bases, and 7 bases lay outside the gene matches. There are 16 residues in the CDR3. Per germline, CDR1 MNHEY and CDR2 SMNVEV (reference sequence). This CDR3 reads CASTQTGLAGTGELFF. The CDR3 DNA sequence: TGTGCCAGCACCCAAACGGGACTAGCGGGCACCGGGGAGCTGTTTTTT.

The chain employs TRBV5-1 and TRBJ2-3; 11 bases align to TRBD2. Trimming cost V 4 bases and J 2 bases; bases outside gene matches: 6. CDR1 is SGHRS and CDR2 is YFSETQ in the germline V gene. The CDR3 is made up of 16 amino acids. This chain's CDR3 is CASSPLAGGNTDTQYF. The DNA of the CDR3 is TGCGCCAGCAGCCCGCTAGCGGGAGGAAACACAGATACGCAGTATTTT.

CDR3 in amino acids: CASSGDFLAGAGTQYF. The CDR3 nucleotides read TGTGCCAGCAGTGGGGACTTTTTAGCGGGAGCAGGGACCCAGTACTTC. V gene TRBV6-1 combines with J gene TRBJ2-5, with 9 bases matching TRBD2. Per the germline V gene, CDR1 is MNHNS and CDR2 is SASEGT. CDR3 length equals 16 residues. V was clipped by 4 bases and J by 7 bases; unmatched bases: 13.

This chain connects TRBV5-1 to TRBJ2-1; perhaps TRBD2 as D (6 bases). Germline-derived CDR1 and CDR2 are SGHRS and YFSETQ. Deletions cut 0 bases from V and 10 bases from J, with 11 bases between. The CDR3 totals 13 residues. The CDR3 reads CASSLGAGKEQFF. The CDR3, as DNA: TGCGCCAGCAGCTTGGGGGCGGGGAAGGAGCAGTTCTTC. The full variable domain, completed using reference TRBV5-1 and TRBJ2-1, is KAGVTQTPRYLIKTRGQQVTLSCSPISGHRSVSWYQQTPGQGLQFLFEYFSETQRNKGNFPGRFSGRQFSNSRSEMNVSTLELGDSALYLCASSLGAGKEQFFGPGTRLTVL.

This clone was recorded once. The gene calls are TRBV7-2 and TRBJ1-5; D not certain. Trimming cost V 2 bases and J 5 bases, with 10 bases left between them. The germline V gene has CDR1 SGHTA and CDR2 FQGNSA. The CDR3 runs 14 residues. The CDR3 sequence is CASSLWAPDQPQHF. CDR3 sequence (DNA): TGTGCCAGCAGCTTATGGGCACCCGATCAGCCCCAGCATTTT.